These 13 T cell receptor beta chains came from one sample sequenced in a study of blood T cells in healthy people across ages. For the second PCR, which ran for roughly 6 to 11 cycles, a sample-barcoded 5' primer and a J-beta primer mix were used. TCRdb re-analysed the 5' RACE reads in MiXCR, keeping a single row per CDR3 protein. This table has 1 million to 1.2 million distinct CDR3 sequences, 30% to 40% appearing once. Specimen: blood. The receptors shown here come from a man between 18 and 29 years old in good health.

The chain links TRBV7-2 to TRBJ2-4; D gene uncertain. V lost 6 bases to trimming and J lost 0 bases, with 9 bases between them. Germline assignment: CDR1 SGHTA and CDR2 FQGNSA. The length of the CDR3 is 14 residues. CDR3 in amino acids: CASSQDPAKNIQYF. CDR3 DNA: TGTGCCAGCAGTCAGGACCCAGCCAAAAACATTCAGTACTTC.

This clonotype was observed a few times. V and J are TRBV15 and TRBJ1-1; D is uncertain. Trimming removed 0 bases at V and 4 bases at J, with 9 bases between. Per the germline V gene, CDR1 is LNHNV and CDR2 is YYDKDF (reference sequence). This CDR3 spans 14 amino acids. The CDR3 is CATSRDRASTEAFF. In DNA, the CDR3 is TGTGCCACCAGCAGAGATCGGGCGAGCACTGAAGCTTTCTTT.

This clonotype was detected a few times. The chain has TRBV4-2 and TRBJ2-2; D perhaps matches TRBD2 (6 bases). Between the trimmed V and J ends, which lost 0 bases and 0 bases, there was a span of 8 bases. This CDR3 spans 16 amino acids. Germline lookup yields CDR1 LGHNA and CDR2 YNFKEQ. The DNA of the CDR3 is TGTGCCAGCAGCCAAGACGGAGGGTCGAACACCGGGGAGCTGTTTTTT. This gives the protein CASSQDGGSNTGELFF.

The chain combines TRBV24-1 with TRBJ1-2; D is unclear. Germline V gene data show CDR1 as KGHDR and CDR2 as SFDVKD. The CDR3 runs 14 residues. The ends were cut back, 3 bases at V and 0 bases at J, with 7 bases in the middle. For the CDR3, the DNA is TGTGCCACCAGTGATGGAAGAGCTAACTATGGCTACACCTTC. Translated, it gives CATSDGRANYGYTF.

This clonotype came up a few times. The rearrangement uses TRBV29-1 and TRBJ2-2, with D possibly matching TRBD2 (6 bases). This CDR3 region has 15 residues. Trimming removed 0 bases at V and 3 bases at J, with 11 bases between. Germline CDR1 SQVTM, CDR2 ANQGSEA. CDR3 region: CSVEDGREDTGELFF. The DNA of the CDR3 is TGCAGCGTTGAAGATGGCAGGGAGGACACCGGGGAGCTGTTTTTT.

This clonotype showed up just a few times. The chain employs TRBV7-2 and TRBJ2-5; 7 bases fit TRBD1. The CDR3 is made up of 15 amino acids. Germline V gene lookup returns CDR1 SGHTA and CDR2 FQGNSA. J gave up 2 bases and V 6 bases, and 9 bases lay outside the gene matches. CDR3 sequence (DNA): TGTGCCAGCAGTTCAGGGGGACACCTACAAGAGACCCAGTACTTC. Protein product: CASSSGGHLQETQYF.

The chain joins TRBV12-3 or TRBV12-4 to TRBJ2-2, with D perhaps matching TRBD1 (6 bases). Trimming pared 6 bases from V and 0 bases from J, leaving 8 bases between. The length of the CDR3 is 14 residues. The CDR3 loop is CASRQGPNTGELFF. As DNA, the CDR3 is TGTGCCAGCAGACAGGGCCCGAACACCGGGGAGCTGTTTTTT.

The rearrangement joins TRBV24-1 to TRBJ2-7; no reliable D call. TRBJ2-5 explains the end of the DNA better; the J call may be wrong. The V gene's germline CDR1 is KGHDR and CDR2 SFDVKD. The CDR3 has 14 amino acids. The CDR3 DNA reads TGTGCCACCAGTGGTACAGATTTGGGGGAGACCCAGTACTTC. Residues: CATSGTDLGETQYF.

The chain carries TRBV13 and TRBJ1-2, with TRBD1 matching 9 bases. Germline V gives CDR1 PRHDT, CDR2 FYEKMQ (reference sequence). After removal of 4 bases from V and 2 bases from J, the junction contained 8 bases not matched to a gene. CDR3 length: 16 residues. The CDR3 nucleotides read TGTGCCAGCAGCTCCATCCGGACAGGGGAGAACTATGGCTACACCTTC. It yields the protein CASSSIRTGENYGYTF.

There are many counts of this clonotype. This chain joins TRBV10-3 and TRBJ1-6; the match to TRBD1 covers 8 bases. The V gene's germline CDR1 is ENHRY and CDR2 SYGVKD. With V trimmed by 6 bases and J by 7 bases, 5 bases remained unmatched. The CDR3 is 14 residues long. The CDR3: CAIRWGQENSPLHF. The CDR3 nucleotides are TGTGCCATCAGATGGGGACAGGAAAATTCACCCCTCCACTTT.

Only a few counts were recorded for this clonotype. The chain employs TRBV4-1 and TRBJ2-1; TRBD2 aligns across 7 bases. The CDR3 length is 15 residues. The V gene end was trimmed by 4 bases and the J gene end by 8 bases; junction bases not matched to a gene: 11. Germline V lookup: CDR1 MGHRA, CDR2 YSYEKL. CDR3 coding DNA: TGCGCCAGCAGCCCCTACTCCGACAGCGGGGATGAGCAGTTCTTC. Translated, it gives CASSPYSDSGDEQFF.

The chain links TRBV9 to TRBJ2-3, with a tentative D call TRBD1 (5 bases). The germline CDR1 and CDR2 sequences are SGDLS and YYNGEE. CDR3 size: 13 residues. Deletions cut 5 bases from V and 8 bases from J, with 15 bases between. The CDR3 sequence: CASSPPGQGTQYF. In nucleotides, the CDR3 is TGTGCCAGCAGTCCTCCAGGGCAGGGTACGCAGTATTTT.

This clonotype was observed a few times. The chain uses TRBV27 and TRBJ2-1; 8 positions match TRBD2. The CDR3 totals 11 residues. The germline gives CDR1 MNHEY, CDR2 SMNVEV (reference sequence). Losses at the gene ends were 8 bases for V and 13 bases for J; bases not matched to a gene: 7. CDR3 protein: CASSGGYPQFF. CDR3 DNA: TGTGCCAGCTCGGGGGGGTACCCTCAGTTCTTC.